These 15 T cell receptor gamma chains were sequenced from one sample in a study of gamma delta lymphoproliferative disorders and STAT genes. TCRdb called clones anew from the multiplex PCR reads with CATT. The sample lists 1,500 to 2,000 gamma-chain clones; more than 9% were seen once. Sequencing used genomic DNA taken from PBMCs of patients and controls. Sequencing used blood. These receptors all stem from a human donor in good health.

This clone is labeled as medium-sized. The chain combines TRGV10 with TRGJ1 or TRGJ2. TCRdb does not report a J gene; here it was assigned by matching the DNA to germline references. TRGV10 is noted as an ORF with a role that remains uncertain. The J segment lost 1 base and the V segment lost 10 bases, leaving 8 bases of the junction unmatched. The CDR3 is 13 amino acids. CDR3 residues: CAASTVNYYKKLF. The CDR3 DNA sequence: TGTGCTGCGTCGACAGTAAATTATTATAAGAAACTCTTT.

By share of the sample, this clone is medium-sized (0.01 to 0.1%). The CDR3 coding sequence is TGTGCCACCTGGGAGAAGAATTATTATAAGAAACTCTTT. Protein sequence: CATWEKNYYKKLF. The V and J genes are TRGV4 and TRGJ1 or TRGJ2. Because TCRdb records no J gene, it was assigned here through a match of the DNA to germline. The CDR3 covers 13 residues. Germline loops: CDR1 EGSTGY, CDR2 YDSYTSSV. Trimming at V came to 4 bases and at J to 0 bases, leaving 3 bases not matched to a gene.

The V gene is TRGV2, the J gene TRGJ1 or TRGJ2. In the absence of a J gene in TCRdb, the DNA was matched to germline to assign it here. Germline CDR1 EGSNGY, CDR2 YDSYNSKV. The CDR3 is 13 residues long. V dropped 0 bases and J dropped 10; count of bases not matched to a gene: 9. The CDR3 DNA follows: TGTGCCACCTGGGACGGGCAAAGGGACAAGAAACTCTTT. Encoded protein: CATWDGQRDKKLF.

There are a few counts of this clone. The protein recorded in TCRdb matches a much larger clone and deviates from this DNA's translation at residue 3, suggesting a read error; the protein here is obtained by translating the DNA. The chain couples TRGV2 to TRGJ1 or TRGJ2. TCRdb records no J gene; here it was assigned by comparing the DNA to germline. The CDR3 spans 12 residues. Germline CDR1 reads EGSNGY; CDR2 reads YDSYNSKV. The CDR3 loop reads CAPWDENYKKLF. For the CDR3, the DNA is TGTGCCCCCTGGGACGAGAATTATAAGAAACTCTTT.

Judged by abundance, this clone is medium-sized. V is TRGV4 and J is TRGJ1 or TRGJ2. Germline matching of the DNA provided the J gene here, since TCRdb leaves it blank. Germline values: CDR1 EGSTGY, CDR2 YDSYTSSV. Germline trimming cut 0 bases from V and 1 base from J; bases unmatched to any gene: 6. The length of the CDR3 is 15 residues. The CDR3 DNA reads as TGTGCCACCTGGGATGGGGGATTAAATTATTATAAGAAACTCTTT. Translating gives CATWDGGLNYYKKLF.

By share, this clone ranks as medium-sized. This chain uses TRGV2 with TRGJ1 or TRGJ2. Assignment of the J gene here rests on matching the DNA to germline, because TCRdb gives none. Germline CDR1 EGSNGY, CDR2 YDSYNSKV. J gave up 11 bases and V 0 bases, and 16 bases lay outside the gene matches. The CDR3 loop spans 15 amino acids. The CDR3 here is CATWDGQRDEAEKLF. The CDR3 bases are TGTGCCACCTGGGACGGGCAAAGAGACGAGGCGGAGAAACTCTTT.

This clone is categorized as medium-sized. This sample includes further DNA sequences coding for the same CDR3. The chain carries TRGV4 and TRGJ1 or TRGJ2. TCRdb supplies no J gene; here it was assigned by aligning the nucleotide sequence to germline. Germline-derived CDR1 and CDR2 are EGSTGY and YDSYTSSV. The CDR3 is 12 amino acids. Losses at the gene ends were 4 bases for V and 10 bases for J; bases not matched to a gene: 10. CDR3 bases: TGTGCCACCTGGGACGGGCTCGGGAAGAAACTCTTT. Residues: CATWDGLGKKLF.

Relative to its sample, this clone is large (0.1 to 1%). The gene calls are TRGV8 and TRGJ1 or TRGJ2. TCRdb records no J gene; here it was assigned by comparing the DNA to germline. The germline gives CDR1 VENAVY, CDR2 YDSYNSRV. The CDR3 extends over 13 amino acids. V lost 6 bases and J lost 8; bases outside the gene matches: 13. Here the CDR3 reads CATWMNAANKKLF. The CDR3, as DNA: TGTGCCACCTGGATGAACGCCGCGAATAAGAAACTCTTT.

This clone is medium-sized in the sample. This chain joins TRGV8 and TRGJ1 or TRGJ2. Assignment of the J gene here rests on matching the DNA to germline, because TCRdb gives none. J lost 2 bases, V lost 3 bases, and 7 bases had no gene match. Germline loops: CDR1 VENAVY, CDR2 YDSYNSRV. The CDR3 loop spans 14 amino acids. This chain's CDR3 is CATWDGDYYYKKLF. The CDR3 DNA sequence: TGTGCCACCTGGGATGGGGACTATTATTATAAGAAACTCTTT.

This clone is judged large. The chain combines TRGV4 with TRGJ1 or TRGJ2. Here the J gene came from matching the DNA to germline, since TCRdb omits it. CDR3 size: 11 residues. Germline CDR1 EGSTGY, CDR2 YDSYTSSV. V gave up 4 bases and J gave up 7 bases; unmatched junction bases: 4. The CDR3 sequence: CATWEGYKKLF. The CDR3 nucleotides read TGTGCCACCTGGGAGGGATATAAGAAACTCTTT.

Relative to its sample, this clone is medium-sized. The chain couples TRGV10 to TRGJ1 or TRGJ2. The J gene is not listed in TCRdb, so it was assigned here from a DNA match to germline. TRGV10 counts as an open reading frame of uncertain function. With 8 bases clipped from V and 3 bases from J, the junction kept 8 bases outside the gene matches. The CDR3 totals 13 residues. CDR3 amino acids: CAAWAKFYYKKLF. Here the CDR3 DNA reads TGTGCTGCGTGGGCGAAATTTTATTATAAGAAACTCTTT.

With respect to this clone: No DNA is shown, since the ends of the CDR3 on it are uncertain; the CDR3 is the one TCRdb lists. The V gene is TRGV11; the J gene was not called. TRGV11 is known as an ORF, though its function is uncertain. The CDR3 is made up of 15 amino acids, end residues included. The CDR3 spells CTTVPAGLGFYKKLF.

By proportion, this clone is medium-sized. The V gene is TRGV2, the J gene TRGJ1 or TRGJ2. TCRdb supplies no J gene; here it was assigned by aligning the nucleotide sequence to germline. The trim removed 2 bases at V and 3 bases at J, leaving 4 bases unmatched. This CDR3 region has 13 residues. Germline V gives CDR1 EGSNGY, CDR2 YDSYNSKV. The CDR3 nucleotides are TGTGCCACCTGGGACGTTTTTTATTATAAGAAACTCTTT. It yields the protein CATWDVFYYKKLF.

This clone qualifies as medium-sized. The chain employs TRGV4 and TRGJ1 or TRGJ2. The J gene was not available in TCRdb and was assigned here by matching the DNA to germline segments. The ends lost 0 bases at V and 5 bases at J; junction bases unmatched: 7. The germline V gene encodes CDR1 EGSTGY and CDR2 YDSYTSSV. The CDR3 runs 14 residues. The CDR3 spells CATWDGPPNYKKLF. The CDR3 nucleotides are TGTGCCACCTGGGATGGGCCCCCTAATTATAAGAAACTCTTT.

This clone is classed as medium-sized. The chain is built from TRGV2 and TRGJ1 or TRGJ2. TCRdb offers no J gene call, so here the DNA was matched to germline to obtain one. CDR3 length equals 13 residues. With V trimmed by 0 bases and J by 10 bases, 9 bases remained unmatched. Germline values: CDR1 EGSNGY, CDR2 YDSYNSKV. The CDR3 sequence is CATWDGPEGKKLF. The CDR3 bases are TGTGCCACCTGGGACGGGCCCGAGGGGAAGAAACTCTTT.